This passage covers 13 T cell receptor beta chains from one sample sequenced in a study of Graves' ophthalmopathy and Graves' hyperthyroidism. Amplifying from RNA transcripts, the study obtained TCR beta CDR3 regions. HTBI-primed first-round RT-PCR preceded second-round multiplex PCR. Each CDR3 protein gets one entry after TCRdb re-called the multiplex PCR reads with MiXCR. The table records about 240,000 distinct CDR3 sequences, around 45% of them present only once. The sequenced sample was peripheral blood. The receptor set was obtained from an adult man with Graves' ophthalmopathy.

The rearrangement links TRBV7-3 to TRBJ2-7; D gene unclear. CDR3 length equals 14 residues. The V end lost 7 bases, the J end lost 1 base, and 14 bases lay between the germline ends. CDR1 is SGHTA and CDR2 is FQGTGA in the germline V gene. In nucleotides, the CDR3 is TGTGCCAGCACCCCGATCTCCCCTTCCTACGAGCAGTACTTC. Encoded protein: CASTPISPSYEQYF.

The chain employs TRBV7-2 and TRBJ2-7, with D possibly being TRBD1 (5 bases). CDR1 and CDR2 (germline): SGHTA, FQGNSA. CDR3 length: 13 amino acids. V was trimmed by 8 bases and J by 4 bases, leaving 15 bases between them. The DNA of the CDR3 is TGTGCCAGCCTACGCATAGGGGAATACGAGCAGTACTTC. Its translation: CASLRIGEYEQYF.

The table lists this clonotype with a few counts. The chain uses TRBV12-3 or TRBV12-4 and TRBJ1-1; 7 positions agree with TRBD1. This CDR3 comprises 16 residues. V dropped 7 bases and J dropped 0; count of bases not matched to a gene: 11. This CDR3 is CASTTGATGMNTEAFF. Here the CDR3 DNA reads TGTGCCAGCACAACAGGGGCGACGGGGATGAACACTGAAGCTTTCTTT.

Ten or more counts support this clonotype. The chain has TRBV2 and TRBJ1-2, with D tentatively TRBD1 (6 bases). Germline V CDR1 and CDR2: SNHLY, FYNNEI. The CDR3 is 12 amino acids. Trimming took 6 bases from V and 5 from J, leaving 10 bases between them. The CDR3 nucleotides are TGTGCCAGCAGCGTGACAGGTTATGGCTACACCTTC. Its translation: CASSVTGYGYTF.

This sequence joins TRBV4-1 and TRBJ2-7; 9 bases map to TRBD1. The CDR3 has 16 amino acids. CDR1 is MGHRA, CDR2 YSYEKL, per germline. After removal of 5 bases from V and 3 bases from J, the junction contained 11 bases not matched to a gene. The CDR3 DNA follows: TGCGCCAGCAGCAGAGGACAGGGGAACGGAGGCTACGAGCAGTACTTC. Its translation: CASSRGQGNGGYEQYF.

This clonotype was seen only a few times. V and J are TRBV7-9 and TRBJ1-2; 7 bases agree with TRBD1. The CDR3 is made up of 14 amino acids. CDR1 is SEHNR and CDR2 is FQNEAQ in the germline V gene (reference sequence). Trimming removed 5 bases from V and 4 bases from J; junction bases left unmatched: 7. CDR3 DNA: TGTGCCAGCAGCCTGCAGGGGGACGGCTATGGCTACACCTTC. Protein: CASSLQGDGYGYTF.

This clonotype came up many times. V and J are TRBV29-1 and TRBJ1-3; TRBD1 aligns across 7 bases. The CDR3 contains 15 residues. The germline V gene has CDR1 SQVTM and CDR2 ANQGSEA. The J segment lost 3 bases and the V segment lost 4 bases, leaving 9 bases of the junction unmatched. CDR3 protein: CSVAGTGTVGNTIYF. The CDR3 coding sequence is TGCAGCGTTGCCGGGACCGGGACAGTTGGAAACACCATATATTTT.

This chain links TRBV7-2 with TRBJ2-7; no definite D call. V was shortened by 5 bases and J by 5 bases, with 13 bases between the two germline ends. The CDR3 totals 13 residues. Germline-derived CDR1 and CDR2 are SGHTA and FQGNSA. The CDR3 bases are TGTGCCAGCAGCCAAGTTGGGGTCCACGAGCAGTACTTC. Translation: CASSQVGVHEQYF.

The sample holds a few counts of this clonotype. This chain connects TRBV19 to TRBJ2-2; perhaps TRBD1 as D (5 bases). The CDR3 has 13 residues. Germline V gene data show CDR1 as LNHDA and CDR2 as SQIVND (reference sequence). V was pared by 6 bases and J by 7 bases, with 12 bases between. The CDR3 DNA sequence: TGTGCCAGTAGAGACAGCGTAGGCGGGGAGCTGTTTTTT. Encoded protein: CASRDSVGGELFF.

This clonotype was recorded a few times. CDR3 bases: TGTGCCAGCAATAAGTGGGGCGGTCAGCCCCAGCATTTT. It is translated as CASNKWGGQPQHF. The J gene is TRBJ1-5, the V gene TRBV10-3; TRBD1 is a possible D gene (5 bases). Trimming stripped 10 bases from V and 6 bases from J, with 16 bases between. The CDR3 covers 13 residues. CDR1 and CDR2 (germline): ENHRY, SYGVKD.

The sample holds a few counts of this clonotype. The CDR3 DNA reads as TGTGCCAGCAGCTTGGACGGGGGGCAGCGATATGGCTACACCTTC. As protein: CASSLDGGQRYGYTF. The V gene is TRBV7-9, the J gene TRBJ1-2, with TRBD1 as a possible D gene (6 bases). The germline V and J ends were trimmed by 3 bases and 5 bases, with 16 bases remaining between them. The CDR3 runs 15 residues. Looked up from germline, CDR1 is SEHNR and CDR2 is FQNEAQ (reference sequence).

This clonotype was counted a few times. This chain links TRBV6-1 with TRBJ1-1; tentatively, D is TRBD1 (5 bases). Germline V gene lookup returns CDR1 MNHNS and CDR2 SASEGT. The CDR3 loop spans 14 amino acids. The germline V and J ends were trimmed by 8 bases and 4 bases, with 17 bases remaining between them. CDR3: CASPREGGGTEAFF. The CDR3 DNA sequence: TGTGCCAGCCCCCGGGAGGGCGGGGGCACTGAAGCTTTCTTT.

The chain recombines TRBV7-9 with TRBJ1-3; TRBD1 aligns across 10 bases. Germline trimming cut 5 bases from V and 5 bases from J; bases unmatched to any gene: 12. CDR3 length: 17 amino acids. Germline CDR1 SEHNR, CDR2 FQNEAQ (reference sequence). This CDR3 reads CASSLSRQGALRNTIYF. As DNA, the CDR3 is TGTGCCAGCAGCCTAAGCCGACAGGGGGCTCTAAGAAACACCATATATTTT.